Each of the 9 T cell receptor beta chains below was sequenced from the same sample in a study of shared clonotypes between healthy human individuals. Method: immunoSEQ multiplex PCR; TCRdb's copy keeps in-frame clones and lacks some. The sample includes some 530,000 clones, 81% of them seen just once. The specimen sequenced was PBMCs. The receptors derive from a woman aged 40-49 years in good health. Some clones in this sample may be carry-over from other donors' samples.

The count of this clone is one. The chain joins TRBV7-8 to TRBJ2-7; D is unresolved. Germline V CDR1 and CDR2: SGHVS, FQNEAQ. V was cut by 1 base and J by 5 bases, with 6 bases left in between. The CDR3 has 12 residues. CDR3 in DNA: TGTGCCAGCAGCTTAGTTCCAGACGAGCAGTACTTC. Translation: CASSLVPDEQYF.

CDR3 DNA: TGCGCCAGCAGGTCAGCGGCCACCTACAATGAGCAGTTCTTC. Encoded protein: CASRSAATYNEQFF. The chain recombines TRBV5-1 with TRBJ2-1; maybe TRBD2 (5 bases). Trimming shortened V by 5 bases and J by 2 bases, and 11 bases separated the two germline ends. CDR1 is SGHRS, CDR2 YFSETQ, per germline. The CDR3 extends over 14 amino acids.

This rearrangement joins TRBV4-2 to TRBJ2-7, with D perhaps being TRBD1 or TRBD2 (5 bases each). Trimming cost V 2 bases and J 4 bases, with 21 bases left between them. This CDR3 contains 17 residues. CDR1 and CDR2 (germline): LGHNA, YNFKEQ. Here the CDR3 DNA reads TGTGCCAGCAGCCAATTGTATCTAGCAGGAGAGGGGTACGAGCAGTACTTC. Protein: CASSQLYLAGEGYEQYF.

The V gene is TRBV5-6, the J gene TRBJ2-2; 11 positions match TRBD1. This CDR3 comprises 16 residues. Losses at the gene ends were 4 bases for V and 4 bases for J; bases not matched to a gene: 6. Germline values: CDR1 SGHDT, CDR2 YYEEEE. DNA of the CDR3: TGTGCCAGCAGCCGGGGGACAGGGGGTAGCACCGGGGAGCTGTTTTTT. Translating gives CASSRGTGGSTGELFF.

Turning to this clone: A single base is all that separates this from a far larger clone, so a read error is likely. The genes are TRBV30 and TRBJ1-1, with no clear D. The CDR3 covers 15 residues. Germline CDR1 reads GTSNPN; CDR2 reads SVGIG (reference sequence). DNA of the CDR3: TGTGCCTGGAGTGTAATAGGACGGCAGAACACTAAAGCTTTCTTT. Protein: CAWSVIGRQNTKAFF. The full variable domain, in which reference TRBV30 and TRBJ1-1 provide the parts outside the CDR3, is SQTIHQWPATLVQPVGSPLSLECTVEGTSNPNLYWYRQAAGRGLQLLFYSVGIGQISSEVPQNLSASRPQDRQFILSSKKLLLSDSGFYLCAWSVIGRQNTKAFFGQGTRLTVV.

This clone was picked up one time. This chain joins TRBV18 and TRBJ2-7; 8 bases map to TRBD2. The CDR3 sequence is 19 residues long. CDR1 is KGHSH and CDR2 is LQKENI in the germline V gene. Losses at the gene ends were 1 base for V and 1 base for J; bases not matched to a gene: 15. Written as DNA, the CDR3 is TGTGCCAGCTCACCACGGCGGGGGGCCGAGATGTACCAGTCCTACGAGCAGTACTTC. This gives the protein CASSPRRGAEMYQSYEQYF. Full variable domain (outside the CDR3, taken from reference TRBV18 and TRBJ2-7): NAGVMQNPRHLVRRRGQEARLRCSPMKGHSHVYWYRQLPEEGLKFMVYLQKENIIDESGMPKERFSAEFPKEGPSILRIQQVVRGDSAAYFCASSPRRGAEMYQSYEQYFGPGTRLTVT.

The CDR3 is CASSYTAWELFF. DNA for the CDR3: TGTGCCAGCAGCTATACAGCTTGGGAGCTGTTTTTT. This chain connects TRBV7-9 to TRBJ2-2; D call uncertain. The germline V and J ends were trimmed by 4 bases and 9 bases, with 9 bases remaining between them. The CDR3 contains 12 residues. The germline gives CDR1 SEHNR, CDR2 FQNEAQ (reference sequence).

This clone was recorded only once. The genes are TRBV2 and TRBJ2-2, with D possibly matching TRBD2 (6 bases). Germline V lookup: CDR1 SNHLY, CDR2 FYNNEI. V was shortened by 9 bases and J by 1 base, with 12 bases between the two germline ends. The CDR3 extends over 14 amino acids. Here the CDR3 DNA reads TGTGCCAGTGGGGAGGCCTTGAACACCGGGGAGCTGTTTTTT. Its translation is CASGEALNTGELFF.

In regard to this clone: A single base is all that separates this from a far larger clone, so a read error is likely. The chain recombines TRBV29-1 with TRBJ1-4; the D is unclear. V was cut by 6 bases and J by 5 bases, with 13 bases left in between. The CDR3 has 13 amino acids. From germline, CDR1 is SQVTM and CDR2 ANQGSEA. CDR3: CSVRKSQNEKLFF. The CDR3 nucleotides are TGCAGCGTCCGAAAGTCTCAGAATGAAAAACTGTTTTTT.